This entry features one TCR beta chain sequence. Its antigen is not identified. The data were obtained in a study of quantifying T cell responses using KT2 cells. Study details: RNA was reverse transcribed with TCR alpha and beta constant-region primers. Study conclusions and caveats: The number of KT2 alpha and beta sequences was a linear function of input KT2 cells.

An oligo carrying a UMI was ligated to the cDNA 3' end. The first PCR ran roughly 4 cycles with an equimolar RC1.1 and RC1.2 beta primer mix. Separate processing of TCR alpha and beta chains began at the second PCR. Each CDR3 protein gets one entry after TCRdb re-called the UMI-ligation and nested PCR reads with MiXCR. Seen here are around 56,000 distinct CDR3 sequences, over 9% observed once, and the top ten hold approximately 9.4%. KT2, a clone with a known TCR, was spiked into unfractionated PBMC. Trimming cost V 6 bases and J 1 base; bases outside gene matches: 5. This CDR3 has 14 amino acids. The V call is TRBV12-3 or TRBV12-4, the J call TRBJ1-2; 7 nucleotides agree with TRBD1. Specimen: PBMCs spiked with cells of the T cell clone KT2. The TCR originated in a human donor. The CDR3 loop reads CASRGQSNNYGYTF. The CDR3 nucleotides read TGTGCCAGCAGGGGACAGTCAAATAACTATGGCTACACCTTC.